Listed here are 30 T cell receptor beta chains from one sample, sequenced in a study of shared clonotypes between healthy human individuals. Measured with immunoSEQ multiplex PCR; TCRdb has only the in-frame clones, and not every one. The sample has approximately 700,000 clones; roughly 73% are singletons. Sequenced input: memory CD4+ T cells sorted from blood. Subset given: CD45RA-negative fraction. The source is a woman aged 25-40 years in good health.

The chain joins TRBV6-6 to TRBJ1-1, with no clear D. The V end lost 6 bases, the J end lost 10 bases, and 12 bases lay between the germline ends. CDR1 is MNHNY and CDR2 is SVGAGI in the germline V gene (reference sequence). This CDR3 comprises 11 residues. CDR3 coding DNA: TGTGCCAGCAGCAACCGCCGAGGAGCTTTCTTT. It encodes CASSNRRGAFF.

This clone was seen just once. This chain links TRBV5-1 with TRBJ1-4; 8 bases agree with TRBD1. The length of the CDR3 is 16 residues. The V gene end was trimmed by 3 bases and the J gene end by 1 base; junction bases not matched to a gene: 5. Germline values: CDR1 SGHRS, CDR2 YFSETQ. CDR3: CASSSQGAGTNEKLFF. CDR3 sequence (DNA): TGCGCCAGCAGCTCGCAGGGGGCAGGAACTAATGAAAAACTGTTTTTT.

The rearrangement links TRBV10-3 to TRBJ2-7; D remains ambiguous. Germline values: CDR1 ENHRY, CDR2 SYGVKD. V was shortened by 0 bases and J by 2 bases, with 8 bases between the two germline ends. The CDR3 has 14 amino acids. CDR3 residues: CAISESRGAYEQYF. The CDR3 bases are TGTGCCATCAGTGAGTCTCGTGGAGCCTACGAGCAGTACTTC.

The chain recombines TRBV15 with TRBJ2-6; 7 bases agree with TRBD1. V trimming: 3 bases; J trimming: 4 bases; junction bases outside the gene matches: 9. This CDR3 region has 17 residues. Germline CDR1 and CDR2: LNHNV and YYDKDF (reference sequence). CDR3 coding DNA: TGTGCCACCAGCAGTATCCTGACAGGGACCGGGGCCAACGTCCTGACTTTC. Its protein is CATSSILTGTGANVLTF.

This clone showed up just once. The genes are TRBV29-1 and TRBJ2-3; 12 bases line up with TRBD2. Germline CDR1 reads SQVTM; CDR2 reads ANQGSEA. The CDR3 consists of 16 residues. V shed 8 bases and J 0 bases; nucleotides not matched to a gene: 9. The CDR3 coding sequence is TGCAGCCGGACTAGCGGGATACGCCGGAGCACAGATACGCAGTATTTT. Amino acid sequence: CSRTSGIRRSTDTQYF.

The chain joins TRBV10-1 to TRBJ2-2; D might be TRBD1 (6 bases). The V and J ends lost 7 bases and 0 bases respectively, with 9 bases between them. The CDR3 contains 14 residues. Germline V gene data show CDR1 as WNHNN and CDR2 as SYGVQD (reference sequence). The CDR3 DNA follows: TGCGCCAGCACTGACAGGACGAACACCGGGGAGCTGTTTTTT. This translates into CASTDRTNTGELFF.

V and J are TRBV7-2 and TRBJ2-5; D is undetermined. V was clipped by 7 bases and J by 5 bases, with 20 bases between them. Germline-derived CDR1 and CDR2 are SGHTA and FQGNSA. The CDR3 is 15 residues long. Here the CDR3 reads CASTQSSWGGETQYF. The CDR3, as DNA: TGTGCCAGCACGCAAAGCTCGTGGGGTGGGGAGACCCAGTACTTC.

The chain employs TRBV5-4 and TRBJ1-2, with a possible D match to TRBD1 (5 bases). The CDR3 has 16 amino acids. Deletions cut 4 bases from V and 6 bases from J, with 22 bases between. The germline V gene has CDR1 SGHNT and CDR2 YYREEE (reference sequence). The CDR3 DNA reads as TGTGCCAGCAGCACACCGACAGTCCCCATGGAAAATGGCTACACCTTC. Its translation is CASSTPTVPMENGYTF.

The table lists this clone with a count of one. V and J are TRBV29-1 and TRBJ1-2, with TRBD1 identical over 11 bases. V was clipped by 8 bases and J by 5 bases; unmatched bases: 22. The CDR3 sequence is 18 residues long. Germline values: CDR1 SQVTM, CDR2 ANQGSEA. The CDR3 here is CSLDCPRDRGNPRYGYTF. Here the CDR3 DNA reads TGCAGCCTCGATTGCCCCCGGGACAGGGGGAACCCCAGATATGGCTACACCTTC.

The chain joins TRBV11-2 to TRBJ2-7, with 11 bases matching TRBD1. V lost 5 bases to trimming and J lost 5 bases; unmatched junction nucleotides: 5. Germline V lookup: CDR1 SGHAT, CDR2 FQNNGV. The CDR3 extends over 14 amino acids. DNA for the CDR3: TGTGCCAGCAGCCGGGGACAGGGGGTCGACGAGCAGTACTTC. It specifies CASSRGQGVDEQYF.

This clone has only one observation. The V and J genes are TRBV6-1 and TRBJ2-3, with 9 bases matching TRBD2. Trimming removed 8 bases from V and 6 bases from J; junction bases left unmatched: 6. The CDR3 has 13 residues. Looked up from germline, CDR1 is MNHNS and CDR2 is SASEGT. The CDR3 sequence: CASGSGSLDTQYF. CDR3 nucleotides: TGTGCCAGCGGTAGCGGGAGTTTGGATACGCAGTATTTT.

The chain uses TRBV7-8 and TRBJ2-1; 7 nucleotides align to TRBD1. The CDR3 extends over 15 amino acids. The germline CDR1 and CDR2 sequences are SGHVS and FQNEAQ. V lost 4 bases and J lost 4; bases outside the gene matches: 7. CDR3 amino acids: CASSSGTALYNEQFF. The CDR3 DNA reads TGTGCCAGCAGCTCCGGGACAGCCTTATACAATGAGCAGTTCTTC.

This chain uses TRBV28 with TRBJ2-2, with D possibly called TRBD1 or TRBD2 (5 bases each). CDR1 is MDHEN and CDR2 is SYDVKM in the germline V gene. Trimming took off 3 bases at V and 8 bases at J, with 13 bases between the two ends. The CDR3 loop spans 14 amino acids. In DNA, the CDR3 is TGTGCCAGCAGTTTTCACGGGGCGCGTGGGGAGCTGTTTTTT. Amino acids: CASSFHGARGELFF.

The rearrangement uses TRBV4-2 and TRBJ2-1; 12 positions agree with TRBD2. The germline V gene encodes CDR1 LGHNA and CDR2 YNFKEQ. V trimming: 3 bases; J trimming: 0 bases; junction bases outside the gene matches: 12. The CDR3 has 20 residues. The CDR3 nucleotides are TGTGCCAGCAGCCAGATTGGGACTAGCGGGTCCCTTTACTCCTACAATGAGCAGTTCTTC. It specifies CASSQIGTSGSLYSYNEQFF.

V and J are TRBV11-2 and TRBJ1-3; 7 bases agree with TRBD1. J gave up 0 bases and V 1 base, and 3 bases lay outside the gene matches. Germline V gene data show CDR1 as SGHAT and CDR2 as FQNNGV. The CDR3 totals 16 residues. CDR3 loop: CASSLGDSLSGNTIYF. Written as DNA, the CDR3 is TGTGCCAGCAGCTTAGGGGACAGTCTCTCTGGAAACACCATATATTTT.

This clone was observed at least ten times. The chain carries TRBV7-9 and TRBJ2-3, with D possibly matching TRBD1 (5 bases). The germline gives CDR1 SEHNR, CDR2 FQNEAQ (reference sequence). The CDR3 has 15 residues. V was shortened by 5 bases and J by 2 bases, with 14 bases between the two germline ends. Here the CDR3 reads CASSPREVNTDTQYF. CDR3 DNA: TGTGCCAGCAGCCCCAGGGAAGTTAACACAGATACGCAGTATTTT.

V usage is TRBV4-1 and J usage is TRBJ2-6; D is undetermined. The V end was cut by 4 bases, the J end by 0 bases, with 13 bases between. Germline V lookup: CDR1 MGHRA, CDR2 YSYEKL. This CDR3 is 17 amino acids long. The CDR3 region has the DNA TGCGCCAGCAGCCCGGGTCCTCAAAACTCTGGGGCCAACGTCCTGACTTTC. Amino acids: CASSPGPQNSGANVLTF.

V usage is TRBV10-1 and J usage is TRBJ1-2; the D is unclear. Germline CDR1 WNHNN, CDR2 SYGVQD (reference sequence). There are 12 residues in the CDR3. Trimming removed 3 bases at V and 8 bases at J, with 10 bases between. Here the CDR3 DNA reads TGCGCCAGCAGTGATGGTGGCGTCGGCTACACCTTC. Amino acids: CASSDGGVGYTF.

The chain has TRBV5-4 and TRBJ2-7, with TRBD2 matching over 11 bases. CDR3 size: 14 residues. Germline CDR1 and CDR2: SGHNT and YYREEE (reference sequence). With V trimmed by 5 bases and J by 5 bases, 6 bases remained unmatched. The DNA for the CDR3 is TGTGCCAGCAGAATAGCGGGAGGGCCCCACGAGCAGTACTTC. This sequence encodes CASRIAGGPHEQYF.

This clone was counted a single time. The rearrangement uses TRBV28 and TRBJ2-7; D is possibly TRBD1 or TRBD2 (5 bases each). Trimming took 2 bases from V and 6 from J, leaving 11 bases between them. In germline, CDR1 is MDHEN, CDR2 SYDVKM. CDR3 length equals 13 residues. The CDR3 here is CASSLIGTGEQYF. The CDR3 DNA reads TGTGCCAGCAGTTTAATAGGGACGGGCGAGCAGTACTTC.

This clone was counted between two and nine times. Different DNA sequences within this sample yield the same CDR3. The chain carries TRBV27 and TRBJ2-7; TRBD1 matches 7 bases. Germline CDR1 reads MNHEY; CDR2 reads SMNVEV (reference sequence). Germline trimming cut 0 bases from V and 3 bases from J; bases unmatched to any gene: 2. This CDR3 has 14 amino acids. CDR3 sequence: CASSLSRDSYEQYF. As DNA, the CDR3 is TGTGCCAGCAGTTTATCGAGGGACAGCTACGAGCAGTACTTC.

The V and J genes are TRBV7-2 and TRBJ1-5; 11 nucleotides align to TRBD1. The V gene's germline CDR1 is SGHTA and CDR2 FQGNSA. The CDR3 runs 18 residues. V trimming: 2 bases; J trimming: 6 bases; junction bases outside the gene matches: 12. CDR3 nucleotides: TGTGCCAGCAGCTTATATGGACAGGGGGCAAGGGGAGGTCAGCCCCAGCATTTT. Its protein product is CASSLYGQGARGGQPQHF. The full variable domain, rest sourced from reference TRBV7-2 and TRBJ1-5, is GAGVSQSPSNKVTEKGKDVELRCDPISGHTALYWYRQSLGQGLEFLIYFQGNSAPDKSGLPSDRFSAERTGGSVSTLTIQRTQQEDSAVYLCASSLYGQGARGGQPQHFGDGTRLSIL.

This chain joins TRBV7-6 and TRBJ2-7, with TRBD2 identical over 9 bases. Looked up from germline, CDR1 is SGHVS and CDR2 is FNYEAQ. The CDR3 has 16 amino acids. The ends lost 5 bases at V and 6 bases at J; junction bases unmatched: 14. CDR3 in amino acids: CASSPGASGTSSEQYF. CDR3 nucleotides: TGTGCCAGCAGCCCAGGAGCTAGCGGGACGTCCAGCGAGCAGTACTTC.

This chain links TRBV28 with TRBJ1-2; D perhaps matches TRBD1 (5 bases). CDR1 is MDHEN, CDR2 SYDVKM, per germline. The V and J ends lost 2 bases and 4 bases respectively, with 14 bases between them. The CDR3 is 15 amino acids. The CDR3 spells CASSLDPAQVYGYTF. The CDR3 region has the DNA TGTGCCAGCAGTTTAGACCCCGCACAGGTCTATGGCTACACCTTC.

This sequence joins TRBV19 and TRBJ2-1; 9 positions agree with TRBD2. The V and J ends lost 2 bases and 8 bases, in that order; junction bases with no gene match: 7. CDR3 size: 15 residues. CDR1 LNHDA and CDR2 SQIVND come from the germline V gene (reference sequence). CDR3 nucleotide sequence: TGTGCCAGTAGTATAAAGGCGGGAGGGCCCCATGAGCAGTTCTTC. Protein product: CASSIKAGGPHEQFF.

Only a few counts were recorded for this clone. This rearrangement joins TRBV7-6 to TRBJ2-5, with D perhaps being TRBD1 or TRBD2 (6 bases each). The CDR3 contains 16 residues. V lost 1 base and J 4 bases, leaving 16 bases between the germline ends. Germline-derived CDR1 and CDR2 are SGHVS and FNYEAQ. The CDR3 loop is CASSLGVSGGGETQYF. For the CDR3, the DNA is TGTGCCAGCAGCTTAGGGGTTAGCGGAGGGGGAGAGACCCAGTACTTC.

V usage is TRBV7-2 and J usage is TRBJ2-1, with 9 bases aligning to TRBD2. CDR1 and CDR2 from the germline V gene are SGHTA and FQGNSA. This CDR3 spans 15 amino acids. Unmatched junction bases numbered 10, after V lost 4 bases and J lost 9 bases. The CDR3 nucleotides are TGTGCCAGCAGCTCTAGCGGGATAAGGCTGCTTGAGCAGTTCTTC. Its translation is CASSSSGIRLLEQFF.

V usage is TRBV11-2 and J usage is TRBJ2-7; tentatively, D is TRBD2 (6 bases). The CDR3 has 19 amino acids. CDR1 is SGHAT and CDR2 is FQNNGV in the germline V gene. The germline V and J ends were trimmed by 0 bases and 3 bases, with 24 bases remaining between them. The DNA for the CDR3 is TGTGCCAGCAGCTTAGATAGGCTCCCCCGCGGAGGGTGGAGCTACGAGCAGTACTTC. This encodes CASSLDRLPRGGWSYEQYF.

This clone was seen more than once but under ten times. The rearrangement joins TRBV19 to TRBJ1-1, with TRBD1 matching over 7 bases. With V trimmed by 7 bases and J by 7 bases, 12 bases remained unmatched. The CDR3 contains 14 residues. The germline V gene has CDR1 LNHDA and CDR2 SQIVND (reference sequence). This chain's CDR3 is CASNLEGQQVEAFF. The DNA of the CDR3 is TGTGCCAGTAACCTAGAGGGACAGCAGGTTGAAGCTTTCTTT.

CDR3 protein: CASRDFGGTEEQYF. The DNA for the CDR3 is TGTGCCAGCAGGGACTTCGGAGGAACGGAGGAGCAGTACTTC. This chain links TRBV6-1 with TRBJ2-7; tentative D call: TRBD2 (5 bases). Per the germline V gene, CDR1 is MNHNS and CDR2 is SASEGT. There are 14 residues in the CDR3. V was shortened by 6 bases and J by 7 bases, with 19 bases between the two germline ends.